The 12 T cell receptor beta chains below come from one sample, sequenced in a study of T cell clones after liver transplantation. Profiling relied on immunoSEQ multiplex PCR, and the TCRdb table lists in-frame clones only, not all of them. Of under 60,000 clones in the sample, 60% to 80% were seen once. The sequenced sample was CD4+ T cells from blood, obtained at the 22-month timepoint. All receptors come from a human patient who received a liver transplant. Some of these T cells may belong to the graft donor.

V usage is TRBV6-6 and J usage is TRBJ2-7; tentative D call: TRBD1 (5 bases). Trimming took 5 bases from V and 7 from J, leaving 15 bases between them. The CDR3 is 13 residues long. Looked up from germline, CDR1 is MNHNY and CDR2 is SVGAGI (reference sequence). CDR3 bases: TGTGCCAGCAGTGTACAGGATACGGTGGAGCAGTACTTC. The encoded protein is CASSVQDTVEQYF.

This chain links TRBV28 with TRBJ1-6; the D is unclear. Germline assignment: CDR1 MDHEN and CDR2 SYDVKM. Trimming shortened V by 2 bases and J by 0 bases, and 8 bases separated the two germline ends. The CDR3 has 16 residues. Written as DNA, the CDR3 is TGTGCCAGCAGTTTAGGTATGAGCTCCTATAATTCACCCCTCCACTTT. This codes for CASSLGMSSYNSPLHF.

The chain joins TRBV5-1 to TRBJ2-2; a possible D gene is TRBD1 (6 bases). The V and J ends lost 4 bases and 6 bases respectively, with 19 bases between them. The CDR3 covers 16 residues. Per the germline V gene, CDR1 is SGHRS and CDR2 is YFSETQ. The CDR3 loop is CASSMIEQGTSGELFF. The CDR3 DNA sequence: TGCGCCAGCAGCATGATAGAACAGGGCACGTCCGGGGAGCTGTTTTTT. Complete variable domain (other parts from reference TRBV5-1 and TRBJ2-2): KAGVTQTPRYLIKTRGQQVTLSCSPISGHRSVSWYQQTPGQGLQFLFEYFSETQRNKGNFPGRFSGRQFSNSRSEMNVSTLELGDSALYLCASSMIEQGTSGELFFGEGSRLTVL.

V is TRBV29-1 and J is TRBJ1-2; D is possibly TRBD1 (6 bases). V gave up 8 bases and J gave up 8 bases, with 21 bases separating them. CDR3 size: 13 residues. Per the germline V gene, CDR1 is SQVTM and CDR2 is ANQGSEA. DNA of the CDR3: TGCAGCATCTACAGAATGGGGGCGCAAGGCTACACCTTC. Translating gives CSIYRMGAQGYTF.

The CDR3 sequence: CAWSVGGTSYEQYF. DNA for the CDR3: TGTGCCTGGAGTGTGGGTGGAACCAGCTACGAGCAGTACTTC. The chain recombines TRBV30 with TRBJ2-7; D remains unclear. This CDR3 contains 14 residues. V was pared by 0 bases and J by 3 bases, with 12 bases between. CDR1 GTSNPN and CDR2 SVGIG come from the germline V gene (reference sequence).

The J gene is TRBJ1-1, the V gene TRBV7-9, with a possible D match to TRBD1 (5 bases). Germline V gives CDR1 SEHNR, CDR2 FQNEAQ (reference sequence). V was clipped by 2 bases and J by 5 bases, with 9 bases between them. There are 13 residues in the CDR3. CDR3 in DNA: TGTGCCAGCAGCTTATCTCAGGGAACTGAAGCTTTCTTT. It encodes CASSLSQGTEAFF.

V is TRBV7-3 and J is TRBJ2-1; a weak D match, TRBD2 (5 bases). CDR3 length: 13 residues. Germline CDR1 reads SGHTA; CDR2 reads FQGTGA. Trimming took 1 base from V and 13 from J, leaving 14 bases between them. The CDR3 loop is CASSLMGKGVQFF. The CDR3 nucleotides are TGTGCCAGCAGCTTAATGGGCAAGGGAGTCCAGTTCTTC.

This chain uses TRBV11-2 with TRBJ2-7, with D perhaps TRBD2 (5 bases). Germline V gene lookup returns CDR1 SGHAT and CDR2 FQNNGV. This CDR3 region has 14 residues. The ends were cut back, 4 bases at V and 7 bases at J, with 17 bases in the middle. The CDR3 DNA reads as TGTGCCAGCAGCTCCGGCCGGGGATATGGAGAGCAGTACTTC. The encoded protein is CASSSGRGYGEQYF.

This sequence joins TRBV2 and TRBJ1-5, with a tentative D call TRBD1 (5 bases). Germline CDR1 is SNHLY and CDR2 is FYNNEI. The V end lost 3 bases, the J end lost 5 bases, and 11 bases lay between the germline ends. This CDR3 is built from 14 residues. CDR3 nucleotides: TGTGCCAGCAGTGAGGCAGGGAATGATCAGCCCCAGCATTTT. Translated: CASSEAGNDQPQHF.

This clone has a single count. The V and J genes are TRBV18 and TRBJ2-5; D gene unclear. The CDR3 has 12 amino acids. Per germline, CDR1 KGHSH and CDR2 LQKENI. Trimming left V 2 bases short and J 1 base short, with 2 bases between. CDR3 coding DNA: TGTGCCAGCTCACCAAGCCAAGAGACCCAGTACTTC. Translating gives CASSPSQETQYF.

This clone has a single count. CDR3 coding DNA: TGTGCCAGCAGCTTGGTAGGGACTTCCACCGGGGAGCTGTTTTTT. It translates to CASSLVGTSTGELFF. This chain connects TRBV5-6 to TRBJ2-2; a possible D gene is TRBD2 (6 bases). The CDR3 is 15 residues long. The V gene lost 0 bases and the J gene lost 4 bases, with 10 bases spanning the gap. CDR1 is SGHDT and CDR2 is YYEEEE in the germline V gene. The whole variable domain, remainder taken from reference TRBV5-6 and TRBJ2-2, is DAGVTQSPTHLIKTRGQQVTLRCSPKSGHDTVSWYQQALGQGPQFIFQYYEEEERQRGNFPDRFSGHQFPNYSSELNVNALLLGDSALYLCASSLVGTSTGELFFGEGSRLTVL.

The J gene is TRBJ1-3, the V gene TRBV19; the D gene is possibly TRBD1 (5 bases). Germline-derived CDR1 and CDR2 are LNHDA and SQIVND (reference sequence). This CDR3 spans 14 amino acids. Trimming removed 7 bases at V and 2 bases at J, with 12 bases between. The CDR3 spells CASIKGRTGNTIYF. The DNA of the CDR3 is TGTGCCAGTATCAAGGGGAGAACTGGAAACACCATATATTTT.